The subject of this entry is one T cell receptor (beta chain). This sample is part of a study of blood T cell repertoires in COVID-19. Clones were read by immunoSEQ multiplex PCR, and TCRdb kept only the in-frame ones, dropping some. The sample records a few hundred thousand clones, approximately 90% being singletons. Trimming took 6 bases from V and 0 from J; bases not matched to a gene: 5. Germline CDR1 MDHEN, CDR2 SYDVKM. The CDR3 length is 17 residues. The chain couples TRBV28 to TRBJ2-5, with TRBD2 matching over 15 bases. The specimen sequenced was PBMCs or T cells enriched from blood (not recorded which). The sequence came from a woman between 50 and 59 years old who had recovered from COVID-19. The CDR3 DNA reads TGTGCCAGCAGGGGGACTAGCGGGAGGTCTTACCAAGAGACCCAGTACTTC. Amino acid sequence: CASRGTSGRSYQETQYF.